A selection of T cell receptor beta chains follows, all from one sample in a study of OX40 agonist ivuxolimab in advanced cancers. Sequenced by immunoSEQ multiplex PCR; TCRdb stores in-frame clones only, minus some. Of about 40,000 clones in the sample, approximately 90% were seen once. Sample: CD4+ or CD8+ T cells sorted from blood, taken in a trial of the OX40 agonist ivuxolimab. The receptors originated from an adult with an advanced solid tumor such as melanoma, head and neck, liver or kidney cancer. Both conserved end residues are part of each CDR3. D genes are given only for firm matches. Part of the rows lack a size; the others show once, few, many or a class for expanded clones.

V gene,J gene,clone size,D gene,CDR3 DNA,CDR3 protein
TRBV13,TRBJ2-5,-,TRBD1,TGTGCCAGCAGCTTAGGGACAGGGGAGACCCAGTACTTC,CASSLGTGETQYF
TRBV6-5,TRBJ2-5,-,-,TGTGCCAGCAGTTACCAAGAGACCCAGTACTTC,CASSYQETQYF
TRBV7-8,TRBJ1-6,-,-,TGTGCCAGCAGCTTTCGCATGGGACACTACTATAATTCACCCCTCCACTTT,CASSFRMGHYYNSPLHF
TRBV5-5,TRBJ2-5,-,-,TGTGCCAGCAGCTTGGACGGAAGGTACCAAGAGACCCAGTACTTC,CASSLDGRYQETQYF
TRBV4-1,TRBJ1-2,-,-,TGCGCCAGCAGCCAAGATAGGGGGAGCCCGCCTTATGGCTACACCTTC,CASSQDRGSPPYGYTF
TRBV6-6,TRBJ2-1,-,-,TGTGCCAGCAGTTACGGGCTAGACTACAATGAGCAGTTCTTC,CASSYGLDYNEQFF
TRBV14,TRBJ1-1,-,-,TGTGCCAGCAGCCAAGACATAGCCGCCGGGTCCAACACTGAAGCTTTCTTT,CASSQDIAAGSNTEAFF
TRBV4-1,TRBJ1-1,-,TRBD1,TGCGCCAGCAGCCAACCGGGACAGGTGTACACTGAAGCTTTCTTT,CASSQPGQVYTEAFF
TRBV5-6,TRBJ2-1,-,-,TGTGCCAGCAGCTTGATTCTAGGCTTTATTAATGAGCAGTTCTTC,CASSLILGFINEQFF
TRBV27,TRBJ2-7,-,TRBD2,TGTGCCAGCAGTTTAGAGCGGGGACTACCTTACGAGCAGTACTTC,CASSLERGLPYEQYF
TRBV7-6,TRBJ1-1,-,-,TGTGCCAGCAGAGAAGGCCAGAACACTGAAGCTTTCTTT,CASREGQNTEAFF
TRBV9,TRBJ1-2,-,TRBD1,TGTGCCAGCAGCGTTCTACCGGGACAGGGAGACGGCTACACCTTC,CASSVLPGQGDGYTF
TRBV20-1,TRBJ2-1,few,-,TGCAGTGCTGATCGGAACAATGAGCAGTTCTTC,CSADRNNEQFF
TRBV10-2,TRBJ1-1,once,-,TGCGCCAGCAGTGCAGGAGGCGACACTGAAGCTTTCTTT,CASSAGGDTEAFF
TRBV27,TRBJ2-7,-,-,TGTGCCAGCAGTTTAGTGGGGCGGTTCCACGAGCAGTACTTC,CASSLVGRFHEQYF
TRBV30,TRBJ2-1,-,-,TGTGCCTGGAGTATAGGCGGGAACAATGAGCAGTTCTTC,CAWSIGGNNEQFF
TRBV29-1,TRBJ2-1,medium-sized,TRBD2,TGCAGCGTTTACGGTAGGGCGGGGGGGCGACGGAATGAGCAGTTCTTC,CSVYGRAGGRRNEQFF
TRBV25-1,TRBJ2-7,-,-,TGTGCCAGCAGTGCCGGGACGGCGACCGAGCAGTACTTC,CASSAGTATEQYF